The 27 T cell receptor beta chains below come from one sample, sequenced in a study of regulatory T cells in long-lasting Graves disease. Assembly of TCR beta libraries relied on iRepertoire HTBI primers together with Arm-PCR of CDR3 regions. MiXCR, run by TCRdb on the multiplex PCR reads, gives a single entry per CDR3 protein. Of 410,000 or so distinct CDR3 sequences listed, just under 15% are singletons. Time point here: newly diagnosed GD, antithyroid drugs for less than 3 months. The TCR library was made from RNA that had been extracted from PBMCs in TRIzol. Another study also made use of these data, one on T cells in Graves' hyperthyroidism and ophthalmopathy.

The sample consisted of peripheral blood mononuclear cells (PBMCs), taken at new diagnosis, from a patient treated with antithyroid drugs. The receptors were sampled from a woman in her thirties with Graves disease.

The gene calls are TRBV3-1 and TRBJ1-6, with a tentative D call TRBD1 (5 bases). V was trimmed by 4 bases and J by 9 bases, leaving 13 bases between them. This CDR3 has 14 amino acids. Germline V lookup: CDR1 LGHDT, CDR2 YNNKEL (reference sequence). The CDR3: CASSLRQSSSPLHF. Written as DNA, the CDR3 is TGTGCCAGCAGCCTGAGACAGAGCTCTTCACCCCTCCACTTT.

This clonotype was detected only a few times. The chain is built from TRBV6-5 and TRBJ1-4; unclear D gene. V was pared by 2 bases and J by 2 bases, with 6 bases between. The CDR3 loop spans 14 amino acids. Germline CDR1 MNHEY, CDR2 SVGAGI. The CDR3 DNA sequence: TGTGCCAGCAGTTACGGTCGGACTAATGAAAAACTGTTTTTT. Its protein product is CASSYGRTNEKLFF.

In its sample, this clonotype was seen many times. The genes are TRBV11-2 and TRBJ2-7, with D unclear. The CDR3 sequence is 14 residues long. Germline values: CDR1 SGHAT, CDR2 FQNNGV. The ends were cut back, 1 base at V and 2 bases at J, with 9 bases in the middle. The CDR3 here is CASSLGEQAYEQYF. CDR3 coding DNA: TGTGCCAGCAGCTTAGGGGAACAAGCCTACGAGCAGTACTTC.

A few counts support this clonotype. This sequence joins TRBV5-1 and TRBJ2-3, with D possibly being TRBD1 or TRBD2 (5 bases each). Germline CDR1 reads SGHRS; CDR2 reads YFSETQ. The CDR3 is made up of 14 amino acids. Between the trimmed V and J ends, which lost 4 bases and 0 bases, there was a span of 9 bases. CDR3 region: CASSQRDSTDTQYF. In DNA form, the CDR3 reads TGCGCCAGCAGCCAACGGGACAGCACAGATACGCAGTATTTT.

This clonotype was counted many times. The chain recombines TRBV6-5 with TRBJ2-7, with D possibly being TRBD1 (6 bases). Trimming removed 0 bases from V and 4 bases from J, with 10 bases in between. Germline V CDR1 and CDR2: MNHEY, SVGAGI. The CDR3 runs to 14 residues. CDR3 bases: TGTGCCAGCAGTTACTCAGTAGGACAGTACGAGCAGTACTTC. This sequence encodes CASSYSVGQYEQYF.

This clonotype appeared many times. This chain links TRBV24-1 with TRBJ2-1, with TRBD2 matching 9 bases. The germline gives CDR1 KGHDR, CDR2 SFDVKD. The CDR3 consists of 18 residues. The ends lost 4 bases at V and 0 bases at J; junction bases unmatched: 9. The CDR3 sequence is CATSEQPRAGGSYNEQFF. The CDR3 bases are TGTGCCACCAGTGAGCAACCCCGAGCGGGAGGCTCCTACAATGAGCAGTTCTTC.

The chain uses TRBV10-3 and TRBJ2-1; 12 bases map to TRBD2. The CDR3 is 14 residues long. Per germline, CDR1 ENHRY and CDR2 SYGVKD. V lost 7 bases to trimming and J lost 4 bases; unmatched junction nucleotides: 2. This CDR3 is CAIMTSGSYNEQFF. Written as DNA, the CDR3 is TGTGCCATCATGACTAGCGGGAGTTACAATGAGCAGTTCTTC.

The rearrangement links TRBV4-1 to TRBJ1-2, with a tentative D call TRBD1 (5 bases). Looked up from germline, CDR1 is MGHRA and CDR2 is YSYEKL. The CDR3 length is 15 residues. Trimming pared 0 bases from V and 6 bases from J, leaving 14 bases between. CDR3 loop: CASSQEGVGRDGYTF. As DNA, the CDR3 is TGCGCCAGCAGCCAAGAAGGAGTGGGACGGGATGGCTACACCTTC.

To note about this clonotype: A read error is possible here, since a much larger clone lies one base away. This chain links TRBV10-3 with TRBJ2-2; no clear D. V was trimmed by 8 bases and J by 1 base, leaving 8 bases between them. There are 13 residues in the CDR3. CDR1 and CDR2 from the germline V gene are ENHRY and SYGVKD. The CDR3, as DNA: TGTGCCATCTCGGCCGAGAACACCGGGGAGCTGTTTTTT. Protein product: CAISAENTGELFF.

The table lists this clonotype with a few counts. CDR3 residues: CASSEKLGSGGELFF. The CDR3 DNA reads as TGTGCCAGCAGTGAAAAGCTTGGGTCGGGCGGGGAGCTGTTTTTT. V and J are TRBV6-2 or TRBV6-3 and TRBJ2-2; the D is unclear. Deletions cut 5 bases from V and 7 bases from J, with 17 bases between. Per the germline V gene, CDR1 is MNHEY and CDR2 is SVGEGT. The CDR3 length is 15 residues.

V gene TRBV20-1 combines with J gene TRBJ2-3; 9 positions agree with TRBD2. The trim removed 6 bases at V and 4 bases at J, leaving 11 bases unmatched. This CDR3 is 15 amino acids long. Per the germline V gene, CDR1 is DFQATT and CDR2 is SNEGSKA (reference sequence). The DNA of the CDR3 is TGCAGTGCCGAGGGTGGTAGCGGGAGTTCAGATACGCAGTATTTT. This sequence encodes CSAEGGSGSSDTQYF.

This clonotype was seen repeatedly, ten times or more. The V call is TRBV2, the J call TRBJ1-2; D possibly corresponds to TRBD1 (5 bases). Trimming pared 6 bases from V and 7 bases from J, leaving 18 bases between. Germline lookup yields CDR1 SNHLY and CDR2 FYNNEI. This CDR3 has 14 residues. DNA of the CDR3: TGTGCCAGCAGCGGCACCGGGACGGGGGTTGGCTACACCTTC. Protein product: CASSGTGTGVGYTF.

The V and J genes are TRBV6-5 and TRBJ2-4; D is undetermined. Trimming took off 4 bases at V and 0 bases at J, with 7 bases between the two ends. CDR3 length: 14 residues. The V gene's germline CDR1 is MNHEY and CDR2 SVGAGI. CDR3 in DNA: TGTGCCAGCAGTTCCCAGCTAGCCAAAAACATTCAGTACTTC. Translation gives CASSSQLAKNIQYF.

This clonotype was counted at least ten times. The chain is built from TRBV11-1 and TRBJ2-7, with a possible D match to TRBD2 (5 bases). The CDR3 consists of 14 residues. The germline CDR1 and CDR2 sequences are SGHAT and FQDESV (reference sequence). V was trimmed by 2 bases and J by 5 bases, leaving 13 bases between them. The DNA of the CDR3 is TGTGCCAGCAGCTTAATGGGAGAGAAGAACGAGCAGTACTTC. As protein: CASSLMGEKNEQYF.

This clonotype was observed a few times. The chain combines TRBV12-3 or TRBV12-4 with TRBJ2-3, with 12 bases aligning to TRBD2. Trimming removed 3 bases from V and 4 bases from J; junction bases left unmatched: 23. There are 22 residues in the CDR3. The CDR3 sequence is CASSFRTRPLTSGSLGADTQYF. CDR3 in DNA: TGTGCCAGCAGTTTTCGTACCCGGCCGCTGACTAGCGGGAGTTTAGGGGCAGATACGCAGTATTTT.

A note on this clonotype: A junction end diverges from the germline sequence, so it may reflect a read error. V gene TRBV2 combines with J gene TRBJ2-1, with 7 bases fitting TRBD1. Germline lookup yields CDR1 SNHLY and CDR2 FYNNEI. CDR3 length: 14 amino acids. The CDR3 DNA reads as TGTGCCAGCAGTGAATCGGCAGGGGGTTATGAGCAGCTCTTC. It encodes CASSESAGGYEQLF. Drawing the rest from reference TRBV2 and TRBJ2-1, the complete variable domain is EPEVTQTPSHQVTQMGQEVILRCVPISNHLYFYWYRQILGQKVEFLVSFYNNEISEKSEIFDDQFSVERPDGSNFTLKIRSTKLEDSAMYFCASSESAGGYEQLFGPGTRLTVL.

This clonotype is a singleton in its sample. This may arise from a read error, as a much more abundant clone is one base away. The chain recombines TRBV28 with TRBJ2-2; 10 bases are a match to TRBD1. Germline CDR1 MDHEN, CDR2 SYDVKM. The CDR3 spans 14 residues. This chain's CDR3 is CASGGTGEAGGLFF. CDR3 bases: TGTGCCAGCGGGGGGACAGGGGAGGCCGGGGGGCTGTTTTTT.

The sample holds many counts of this clonotype. The CDR3 is CARIFPGVAESYEQYF. The CDR3 DNA sequence: TGTGCCAGAATTTTCCCTGGAGTAGCGGAGTCCTACGAGCAGTACTTC. The chain combines TRBV27 with TRBJ2-7; D is possibly TRBD2 (6 bases). The CDR3 totals 16 residues. Germline assignment: CDR1 MNHEY and CDR2 SMNVEV (reference sequence). Trimming pared 9 bases from V and 1 base from J, leaving 22 bases between.

This clonotype was seen a few times. The chain is built from TRBV28 and TRBJ1-5; D is perhaps TRBD1 (5 bases). Trimming took off 6 bases at V and 5 bases at J, with 17 bases between the two ends. CDR1 and CDR2 from the germline V gene are MDHEN and SYDVKM. The CDR3 contains 15 residues. Here the CDR3 reads CASRPGVAWDQPQHF. The CDR3 DNA reads TGTGCCAGCAGACCGGGGGTAGCTTGGGATCAGCCCCAGCATTTT.

This clonotype was recorded many times. CDR3 in amino acids: CASSPQGRSYNEQFF. The CDR3 DNA sequence: TGTGCCAGCTCACCACAGGGAAGGTCCTACAATGAGCAGTTCTTC. V is TRBV18 and J is TRBJ2-1, with D unresolved. The CDR3 length is 15 residues. The germline V gene has CDR1 KGHSH and CDR2 LQKENI. The ends were cut back, 1 base at V and 1 base at J, with 8 bases in the middle.

The table lists this clonotype with a count of one. V and J are TRBV19 and TRBJ2-7; 14 bases fit TRBD2. The ends lost 5 bases at V and 2 bases at J; junction bases unmatched: 8. CDR1 and CDR2 from the germline V gene are LNHDA and SQIVND (reference sequence). The CDR3 extends over 17 amino acids. CDR3 coding DNA: TGTGCCAGTAGTTCCCAGACTAGCGGGAGGGCCGCCTACGAGCAGTACTTC. It codes for CASSSQTSGRAAYEQYF.

There are many counts of this clonotype. The chain couples TRBV7-3 to TRBJ2-3; possibly TRBD1 or TRBD2 for D (7 bases each). The germline V gene encodes CDR1 SGHTA and CDR2 FQGTGA. The CDR3 extends over 14 amino acids. V was clipped by 5 bases and J by 2 bases, with 11 bases between them. The CDR3 region is CASSQGGPTDTQYF. The DNA of the CDR3 is TGTGCCAGCAGCCAGGGGGGGCCCACAGATACGCAGTATTTT. Filled out from reference TRBV7-3 and TRBJ2-3, the complete variable domain reads GAGVSQTPSNKVTEKGKYVELRCDPISGHTALYWYRQSLGQGPEFLIYFQGTGAADDSGLPNDRFFAVRPEGSVSTLKIQRTERGDSAVYLCASSQGGPTDTQYFGPGTRLTVL.

As concerns this clonotype: A much larger clone is a single base away; this may be a read error. This chain uses TRBV5-1 with TRBJ2-5, with 14 bases lining up with TRBD2. The CDR3 consists of 17 residues. Germline lookup yields CDR1 SGHRS and CDR2 YFSETQ. The CDR3 protein is CASSSGLAGGRKETQHF. The CDR3 DNA is TGCGCCAGCAGCTCCGGACTAGCGGGAGGTCGTAAAGAGACCCAGCACTTC.

This clonotype was observed many times. The chain combines TRBV3-1 with TRBJ2-3, with D maybe TRBD2 (6 bases). The V end lost 1 base, the J end lost 4 bases, and 18 bases lay between the germline ends. Per germline, CDR1 LGHDT and CDR2 YNNKEL (reference sequence). The CDR3 consists of 17 residues. This CDR3 is CASSQGHPGDGADTQYF. CDR3 sequence (DNA): TGTGCCAGCAGCCAAGGGCATCCGGGAGATGGAGCAGATACGCAGTATTTT.

This clonotype was found many times. The chain carries TRBV29-1 and TRBJ2-6; D is possibly TRBD2 (6 bases). V was cut by 1 base and J by 1 base, with 17 bases left in between. Germline V CDR1 and CDR2: SQVTM, ANQGSEA. There are 18 residues in the CDR3. The CDR3 protein is CSVEGWASVPSGANVLTF. The CDR3 region has the DNA TGCAGCGTTGAAGGTTGGGCTAGCGTACCGTCTGGGGCCAACGTCCTGACTTTC.

In its sample, this clonotype was seen many times. V usage is TRBV7-3 and J usage is TRBJ1-2; 8 bases agree with TRBD1. The CDR3 sequence is 18 residues long. V dropped 5 bases and J dropped 0; count of bases not matched to a gene: 14. Germline loops: CDR1 SGHTA, CDR2 FQGTGA. CDR3 in DNA: TGTGCCAGCAGCCTGAGGGGCGACAGGGGACCCACTAACTATGGCTACACCTTC. Protein sequence: CASSLRGDRGPTNYGYTF.

This clonotype came up many times. This chain uses TRBV18 with TRBJ1-5, with D perhaps TRBD1 (6 bases). The CDR3 extends over 16 amino acids. The germline V gene has CDR1 KGHSH and CDR2 LQKENI. Trimming left V 4 bases short and J 1 base short, with 14 bases between. The CDR3 DNA sequence: TGTGCCAGCTCACGGGGGGGGGCTCGGAGCAATCAGCCCCAGCATTTT. Residues: CASSRGGARSNQPQHF.